The 32 T cell receptor beta chains below were found in one sample sequenced in a study of blood T cell repertoires in COVID-19. Using immunoSEQ multiplex PCR, the repertoire was profiled, and TCRdb retains in-frame clones only, with some absent. The repertoire holds around 210,000 clones, with 60% to 85% as singletons. The sequenced sample consisted of peripheral blood. All receptors come from a woman aged 70-85 years with acute or convalescent COVID-19.

CDR3 loop: CASGRGASYEQYF. CDR3 coding DNA: TGTGCCAGCGGTCGGGGAGCCTCCTACGAGCAGTACTTC. The J gene is TRBJ2-7, the V gene TRBV12-3 or TRBV12-4, with D possibly TRBD2 on 5 matching bases. There are 13 residues in the CDR3. V was cut by 8 bases and J by 0 bases, with 11 bases left in between.

In its sample, this clone was seen once. The chain carries TRBV6-5 and TRBJ2-7; TRBD2 matches 12 bases. Germline V CDR1 and CDR2: MNHEY, SVGAGI. J was trimmed by 3 bases and V by 4 bases; bases with no gene match: 4. The CDR3 spans 15 residues. The CDR3 loop is CASSFGTSGFYEQYF. The CDR3 DNA is TGTGCCAGCAGTTTTGGGACTAGCGGGTTCTACGAGCAGTACTTC.

The chain employs TRBV11-2 and TRBJ2-5; 12 nucleotides agree with TRBD2. The V gene end was trimmed by 5 bases and the J gene end by 5 bases; junction bases not matched to a gene: 9. The germline V gene has CDR1 SGHAT and CDR2 FQNNGV. This CDR3 region has 16 residues. The CDR3 loop reads CASSQGLAGRGETQYF. CDR3 bases: TGTGCCAGCAGCCAGGGACTAGCGGGTAGGGGGGAGACCCAGTACTTC.

Worth noting for this clone: The same CDR3 can be traced to other DNA sequences in this sample. The gene calls are TRBV5-1 and TRBJ2-7; 10 positions agree with TRBD2. The junction had 1 base not matched to a gene; V was cut back by 1 base and J by 3 bases. Looked up from germline, CDR1 is SGHRS and CDR2 is YFSETQ. The CDR3 spans 14 residues. This CDR3 reads CASSLSSGSYEQYF. CDR3 DNA sequence: TGCGCCAGCAGCTTGTCTAGCGGGAGCTACGAGCAGTACTTC.

The gene calls are TRBV2 and TRBJ1-4; the D is unclear. V lost 4 bases, J lost 0 bases, and 9 bases lay in between. The CDR3 spans 15 residues. Per germline, CDR1 SNHLY and CDR2 FYNNEI. CDR3 in amino acids: CASSARVATNEKLFF. CDR3 DNA sequence: TGTGCCAGCAGTGCACGGGTTGCAACTAATGAAAAACTGTTTTTT. The full variable domain, with the rest looked up from reference TRBV2 and TRBJ1-4, is EPEVTQTPSHQVTQMGQEVILRCVPISNHLYFYWYRQILGQKVEFLVSFYNNEISEKSEIFDDQFSVERPDGSNFTLKIRSTKLEDSAMYFCASSARVATNEKLFFGSGTQLSVL.

This clone was recorded a few times. The V and J genes are TRBV24-1 and TRBJ1-1; D remains ambiguous. This CDR3 has 13 amino acids. V was shortened by 4 bases and J by 0 bases, with 5 bases between the two germline ends. In germline, CDR1 is KGHDR, CDR2 SFDVKD. As DNA, the CDR3 is TGTGCCACCAGTGACGGGTTGAACACTGAAGCTTTCTTT. Its translation: CATSDGLNTEAFF.

The chain's CDR3 is CASRAGGQPQHF. For the CDR3, the DNA is TGTGCCAGCAGAGCGGGGGGTCAGCCCCAGCATTTT. The rearrangement joins TRBV12-1 to TRBJ1-5. TRBV12-1 is labeled a pseudogene. This CDR3 region has 12 residues.

The V and J genes are TRBV28 and TRBJ2-7; D possibly corresponds to TRBD2 (5 bases). The germline CDR1 and CDR2 sequences are MDHEN and SYDVKM. V lost 3 bases to trimming and J lost 0 bases, with 9 bases between them. This CDR3 has 14 amino acids. The CDR3 here is CASSLSGPSYEQYF. CDR3 DNA: TGTGCCAGCAGTTTGAGCGGTCCCTCCTACGAGCAGTACTTC.

This CDR3 reads CASSPLGLQETQYF. CDR3 sequence (DNA): TGTGCCAGCAGCCCTTTGGGGCTGCAAGAGACCCAGTACTTC. The chain uses TRBV3-1 (or the pseudogene TRBV3-2) and TRBJ2-5; D perhaps matches TRBD1 (5 bases). This CDR3 has 14 residues. Germline-derived CDR1 and CDR2 are LGHDT and YNNKEL (reference sequence). The V and J ends lost 4 bases and 2 bases respectively, with 11 bases between them.

This rearrangement joins TRBV7-6 to TRBJ2-3; 12 nucleotides align to TRBD2. The V and J ends lost 6 bases and 6 bases, in that order; junction bases with no gene match: 7. The CDR3 is 15 residues long. Germline loops: CDR1 SGHVS, CDR2 FNYEAQ. The CDR3 sequence is CASSRSTSGRDTQYF. The CDR3 DNA is TGTGCCAGCAGTCGAAGCACTAGCGGGAGGGATACGCAGTATTTT.

This chain uses TRBV30 with TRBJ1-2, with D possibly TRBD1 on 5 matching bases. Germline V gene sequence: CDR1 GTSNPN, CDR2 SVGIG (reference sequence). Trimming removed 2 bases from V and 7 bases from J, with 17 bases in between. This CDR3 is 14 amino acids long. The CDR3 bases are TGTGCCTGGAGTTACGGGGGGTCGGTCGGTGGCTACACCTTC. Translating gives CAWSYGGSVGGYTF.

The CDR3 nucleotides read TGCGCCAGCAGATCGACAGCACGAGAGTACTTC. This translates into CASRSTAREYF. The chain couples TRBV5-1 to TRBJ2-7; a weak D match, TRBD1 (5 bases). CDR3 length: 11 residues. Per the germline V gene, CDR1 is SGHRS and CDR2 is YFSETQ. Trimming pared 5 bases from V and 11 bases from J, leaving 14 bases between.

The chain carries TRBV5-1 and TRBJ2-2; 10 positions agree with TRBD1. The CDR3 runs 15 residues. Germline CDR1 and CDR2: SGHRS and YFSETQ. Trimming took 4 bases from V and 7 from J; bases not matched to a gene: 7. The CDR3 DNA reads as TGCGCCAGCAGCACCCGACAGGGGGCCGGCGGGGAGCTGTTTTTT. It yields the protein CASSTRQGAGGELFF.

V and J are TRBV3-1 (or the pseudogene TRBV3-2) and TRBJ2-1; a possible D gene is TRBD2 (5 bases). This CDR3 contains 13 residues. V gave up 4 bases and J gave up 5 bases, with 9 bases separating them. Germline V CDR1 and CDR2: LGHDT, YNNKEL (reference sequence). The CDR3 protein is CASSPTSNNEQFF. Written as DNA, the CDR3 is TGTGCCAGCAGCCCAACTAGTAACAATGAGCAGTTCTTC.

This chain uses TRBV28 with TRBJ1-5; TRBD1 is a possible D gene (5 bases). V was cut by 4 bases and J by 2 bases, with 21 bases left in between. The CDR3 runs 18 residues. Germline V CDR1 and CDR2: MDHEN, SYDVKM. Written as DNA, the CDR3 is TGTGCCAGCAGTTCGCCCTTGGGGTGGGGCGAGGGCAATCAGCCCCAGCATTTT. It translates to CASSSPLGWGEGNQPQHF.

The CDR3 sequence is CASSRTGNTGELFF. For the CDR3, the DNA is TGTGCCAGCAGCCGGACGGGAAACACCGGGGAGCTGTTTTTT. The rearrangement joins TRBV5-4 to TRBJ2-2; tentative D call: TRBD2 (5 bases). CDR3 length: 14 residues. V lost 4 bases to trimming and J lost 2 bases, with 9 bases between them. Per the germline V gene, CDR1 is SGHNT and CDR2 is YYREEE (reference sequence).

This rearrangement joins TRBV6-5 to TRBJ1-2; 7 bases line up with TRBD1. From germline, CDR1 is MNHEY and CDR2 SVGAGI. This CDR3 contains 13 residues. With V trimmed by 7 bases and J by 4 bases, 6 bases remained unmatched. CDR3 amino acids: CASTDRESYGYTF. In DNA, the CDR3 is TGTGCCAGCACCGACAGGGAATCCTATGGCTACACCTTC.

The chain uses TRBV18 and TRBJ1-1; 7 nucleotides line up with TRBD1. Germline V gene lookup returns CDR1 KGHSH and CDR2 LQKENI. Germline trimming cut 0 bases from V and 1 base from J; bases unmatched to any gene: 2. The CDR3 has 15 amino acids. Here the CDR3 DNA reads TGTGCCAGCTCACCACCAGGGACAGAGAACACTGAAGCTTTCTTT. As protein: CASSPPGTENTEAFF.

The chain joins TRBV5-1 to TRBJ2-2; perhaps TRBD1 as D (6 bases). The CDR3 consists of 14 residues. CDR1 and CDR2 from the germline V gene are SGHRS and YFSETQ. V was trimmed by 3 bases and J by 4 bases, leaving 10 bases between them. This CDR3 is CASSSTGSTGELFF. CDR3 bases: TGCGCCAGCAGCTCCACAGGGAGCACCGGGGAGCTGTTTTTT.

The CDR3 nucleotides are TGTGCCAGCAGTCCCCCCGGGACCAACGTCCTGACTTTC. Amino acids: CASSPPGTNVLTF. The chain recombines TRBV6-6 with TRBJ2-6, with D possibly being TRBD2 (5 bases). V was shortened by 5 bases and J by 8 bases, with 10 bases between the two germline ends. Germline-derived CDR1 and CDR2 are MNHNY and SVGAGI (reference sequence). The CDR3 covers 13 residues.

This clone was counted between two and nine times. The chain employs TRBV7-9 and TRBJ2-7, with a weak D call TRBD1 (5 bases). CDR1 is SEHNR and CDR2 is FQNEAQ in the germline V gene (reference sequence). The V and J ends lost 1 base and 5 bases respectively, with 9 bases between them. This CDR3 is 13 amino acids long. This chain's CDR3 is CASSLDRTHEQYF. In DNA form, the CDR3 reads TGTGCCAGCAGCTTAGACAGGACGCACGAGCAGTACTTC.

The chain recombines TRBV11-3 with TRBJ2-1, with TRBD1 matching over 8 bases. This CDR3 contains 15 residues. Germline CDR1 and CDR2: SGHNT and YENEEA. Trimming at V came to 4 bases and at J to 4 bases, leaving 6 bases not matched to a gene. CDR3 sequence reads: CASSWGQAGYNEQFF. CDR3 DNA sequence: TGTGCCAGCAGCTGGGGACAGGCGGGGTACAATGAGCAGTTCTTC.

The rearrangement links TRBV6-4 to TRBJ1-5, with D perhaps matching TRBD1 (5 bases). The germline V gene encodes CDR1 MRHNA and CDR2 SNTAGT. CDR3 length: 14 residues. The CDR3 bases are TGTGCTTGGGGCCGGAGGGGCGAAAATCAGCCCCAGCATTTT. As protein: CAWGRRGENQPQHF.

The V and J genes are TRBV5-1 and TRBJ2-5; 8 bases are a match to TRBD1. Germline CDR1 reads SGHRS; CDR2 reads YFSETQ. The junction had 10 bases not matched to a gene; V was cut back by 4 bases and J by 5 bases. The CDR3 covers 15 residues. The CDR3 DNA reads TGCGCCAGCAGCCCTACCCCGGACAGGGTGGAGACCCAGTACTTC. This gives the protein CASSPTPDRVETQYF.

This clone was found once. The rearrangement links TRBV13 to TRBJ1-3; 7 bases map to TRBD1. This CDR3 is 19 amino acids long. Germline V gene data show CDR1 as PRHDT and CDR2 as FYEKMQ (reference sequence). Losses at the gene ends were 0 bases for V and 2 bases for J; bases not matched to a gene: 13. The CDR3 bases are TGTGCCAGCAGCTTAGGCGGATCAAGGGGGCATGCAACTGGAAACACCATATATTTT. It specifies CASSLGGSRGHATGNTIYF.

CDR3 in DNA: TGTGCCATCAGCACCGCGAACCTCTACGAGCAGTACTTC. This codes for CAISTANLYEQYF. This chain joins TRBV10-3 and TRBJ2-7; D not resolved. The CDR3 is 13 residues long. V was shortened by 6 bases and J by 3 bases, with 12 bases between the two germline ends. Germline CDR1 ENHRY, CDR2 SYGVKD.

The chain is built from TRBV5-4 and TRBJ2-3, with TRBD1 matching 7 bases. The CDR3 contains 14 residues. V was pared by 4 bases and J by 6 bases, with 8 bases of the junction left unmatched. Germline-derived CDR1 and CDR2 are SGHNT and YYREEE (reference sequence). The CDR3 here is CASSPLTGSDTQYF. CDR3 bases: TGTGCCAGCAGCCCTCTGACAGGGTCTGATACGCAGTATTTT. The variable domain in full, completed from reference TRBV5-4 and TRBJ2-3, reads ETGVTQSPTHLIKTRGQQVTLRCSSQSGHNTVSWYQQALGQGPQFIFQYYREEENGRGNFPPRFSGLQFPNYSSELNVNALELDDSALYLCASSPLTGSDTQYFGPGTRLTVL.

With respect to this clone: In the same sample, other DNA sequences code for this CDR3. Written as DNA, the CDR3 is TGCGCCAGCAGCTTGGCCGCAGGGAACACTGAAGCTTTCTTT. Its protein product is CASSLAAGNTEAFF. V is TRBV5-1 and J is TRBJ1-1; D is ambiguous. This CDR3 is built from 14 residues. Trimming shortened V by 0 bases and J by 1 base, and 7 bases separated the two germline ends. Per the germline V gene, CDR1 is SGHRS and CDR2 is YFSETQ.

The V gene is TRBV2, the J gene TRBJ2-2, with 9 bases fitting TRBD2. The CDR3 runs 15 residues. Germline CDR1 and CDR2: SNHLY and FYNNEI. Trimming took 7 bases from V and 2 from J; bases not matched to a gene: 5. The CDR3, as DNA: TGTGCCAGCAAAACTAGCGGGTCAAACACCGGGGAGCTGTTTTTT. Residues: CASKTSGSNTGELFF.

This clone showed up just once. The CDR3 here is CATSGQGNTEAFF. The CDR3 nucleotides are TGTGCCACCAGTGGACAGGGGAACACTGAAGCTTTCTTT. This chain uses TRBV24-1 with TRBJ1-1, with TRBD1 identical over 7 bases. Germline CDR1 reads KGHDR; CDR2 reads SFDVKD. V was clipped by 5 bases and J by 1 base; unmatched bases: 0. This CDR3 region has 13 residues.

The J gene is TRBJ2-7, the V gene TRBV30, with D tentatively TRBD1 (5 bases). Trimming shortened V by 0 bases and J by 5 bases, and 20 bases separated the two germline ends. Germline CDR1 is GTSNPN and CDR2 is SVGIG (reference sequence). The CDR3 is made up of 16 amino acids. CDR3 loop: CAWSVIRQPPFDEQYF. The CDR3, as DNA: TGTGCCTGGAGTGTAATCCGACAGCCACCCTTTGACGAGCAGTACTTC.

The chain is built from TRBV23-1 and TRBJ2-2; possible D gene TRBD2, 5 bases. TRBV23-1 is an ORF for which the function is uncertain. This CDR3 spans 14 amino acids. Trimming pared 0 bases from V and 4 bases from J, leaving 6 bases between. The CDR3 DNA is TGCGCCAGCAGTCAATCCCGGGGCACCGGGGAGCTGTTTTTT. It translates to CASSQSRGTGELFF.